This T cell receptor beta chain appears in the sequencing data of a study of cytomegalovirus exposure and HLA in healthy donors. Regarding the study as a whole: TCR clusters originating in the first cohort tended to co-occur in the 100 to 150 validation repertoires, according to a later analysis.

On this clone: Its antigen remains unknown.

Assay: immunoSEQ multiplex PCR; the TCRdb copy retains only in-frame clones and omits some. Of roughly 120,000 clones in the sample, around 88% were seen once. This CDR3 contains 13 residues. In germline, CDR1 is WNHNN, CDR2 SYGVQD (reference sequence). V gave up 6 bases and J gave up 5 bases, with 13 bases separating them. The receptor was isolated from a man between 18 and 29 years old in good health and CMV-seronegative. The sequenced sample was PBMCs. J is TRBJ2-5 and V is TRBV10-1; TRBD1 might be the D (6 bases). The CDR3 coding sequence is TGCGCCAGCAGCACAGGGATTTACGAGACCCAGTACTTC. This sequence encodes CASSTGIYETQYF.